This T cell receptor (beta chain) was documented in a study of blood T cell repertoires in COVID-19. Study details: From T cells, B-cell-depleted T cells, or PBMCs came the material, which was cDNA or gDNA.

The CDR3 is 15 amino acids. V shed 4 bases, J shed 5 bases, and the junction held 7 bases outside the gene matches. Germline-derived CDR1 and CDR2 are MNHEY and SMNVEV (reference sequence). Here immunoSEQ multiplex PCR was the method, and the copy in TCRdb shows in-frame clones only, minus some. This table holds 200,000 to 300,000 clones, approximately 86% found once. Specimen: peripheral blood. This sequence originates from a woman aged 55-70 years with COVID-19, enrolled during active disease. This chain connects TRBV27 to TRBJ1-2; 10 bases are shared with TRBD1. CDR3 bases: TGTGCCAGCAGTTCCCCGGGACAGGGGAAGTATGGCTACACCTTC. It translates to CASSSPGQGKYGYTF.